Presented here are 7 T cell receptor beta chains from one specimen sequenced in a study of T cell changes during pregnancy in multiple sclerosis. Libraries were prepared by immunoSEQ multiplex PCR; TCRdb keeps only in-frame clonotypes and omits some of them. This sample has over 25,000 clones, with approximately 90% found just once. This specimen consisted of CD8+ T cells from peripheral blood mononuclear cells, obtained before pregnancy. These receptor sequences come from a female donor with multiple sclerosis, enrolled in a pregnancy study.

The V and J genes are TRBV29-1 and TRBJ2-7; 7 nucleotides align to TRBD1. The germline V gene has CDR1 SQVTM and CDR2 ANQGSEA. Trimming removed 1 base from V and 2 bases from J; junction bases left unmatched: 5. CDR3 length equals 14 residues. CDR3 nucleotides: TGCAGCGTTGAAGCTGCGACAGGGACCTACGAGCAGTACTTC. Translated, it gives CSVEAATGTYEQYF.

This clone was found a few times. J is TRBJ2-6 and V is TRBV4-2, with D possibly matching TRBD2 (5 bases). The CDR3 contains 16 residues. The germline V gene has CDR1 LGHNA and CDR2 YNFKEQ. The V gene lost 0 bases and the J gene lost 4 bases, with 10 bases spanning the gap. CDR3 region: CASSQESGTGANVLTF. The CDR3 DNA follows: TGTGCCAGCAGCCAAGAGAGCGGAACCGGGGCCAACGTCCTGACTTTC.

The chain is built from TRBV7-9 and TRBJ2-7; tentative D call: TRBD2 (5 bases). CDR3 size: 13 residues. Trimming pared 2 bases from V and 3 bases from J, leaving 8 bases between. CDR1 is SEHNR, CDR2 FQNEAQ, per germline (reference sequence). The CDR3: CASSLRGSYEQYF. In DNA, the CDR3 is TGTGCCAGCAGCTTAAGAGGGAGCTACGAGCAGTACTTC. The full variable domain, with the rest looked up from reference TRBV7-9 and TRBJ2-7, is DTGVSQNPRHKITKRGQNVTFRCDPISEHNRLYWYRQTLGQGPEFLTYFQNEAQLEKSRLLSDRFSAERPKGSFSTLEIQRTEQGDSAMYLCASSLRGSYEQYFGPGTRLTVT.

CDR3 in DNA: TGTGCCTGGACAGATTGGCACCAGGGTCAGGACACTGAAGCTTTCTTT. Protein: CAWTDWHQGQDTEAFF. This rearrangement joins TRBV30 to TRBJ1-1; D perhaps matches TRBD1 (5 bases). The CDR3 covers 16 residues. V was cut by 4 bases and J by 3 bases, with 21 bases left in between. Germline values: CDR1 GTSNPN, CDR2 SVGIG (reference sequence).

V and J are TRBV7-6 and TRBJ2-1; D possibly corresponds to TRBD2 (6 bases). Looked up from germline, CDR1 is SGHVS and CDR2 is FNYEAQ. V gave up 5 bases and J gave up 13 bases, with 18 bases separating them. This CDR3 region has 13 residues. The CDR3 DNA follows: TGTGCCAGCAGCCGGGTTAGCGGCGGATTTCAGTTCTTC. Residues: CASSRVSGGFQFF. The entire variable domain, with the rest obtained from reference TRBV7-6 and TRBJ2-1, is as follows: GAGVSQSPRYKVTKRGQDVALRCDPISGHVSLYWYRQALGQGPEFLTYFNYEAQQDKSGLPNDRFSAERPEGSISTLTIQRTEQRDSAMYRCASSRVSGGFQFFGPGTRLTVL.

The rearrangement joins TRBV11-3 to TRBJ2-3, with TRBD2 matching over 13 bases. Losses at the gene ends were 4 bases for V and 4 bases for J; bases not matched to a gene: 2. The CDR3 contains 15 residues. Germline CDR1 SGHNT, CDR2 YENEEA. CDR3 DNA: TGTGCCAGCAGCTGGACTAGCGGGAGCCCAGATACGCAGTATTTT. It is translated as CASSWTSGSPDTQYF.

The rearrangement links TRBV27 to TRBJ2-1; 11 bases map to TRBD2. V was clipped by 5 bases and J by 1 base; unmatched bases: 7. The CDR3 is made up of 17 amino acids. Looked up from germline, CDR1 is MNHEY and CDR2 is SMNVEV (reference sequence). CDR3 residues: CASSTSTSGMSYNEQFF. The CDR3 DNA sequence: TGTGCCAGCAGTACCTCGACTAGCGGGATGTCCTACAATGAGCAGTTCTTC.